This is a list of T cell receptor beta chains from one sample in a study of T cell changes during pregnancy in multiple sclerosis. This table comes from immunoSEQ multiplex PCR, and its TCRdb copy is limited to in-frame clones, with some not included. The sample consists of 15,000 to 25,000 clones, about 88% of them appearing once. Sequenced material: CD8+ T cells from peripheral blood mononuclear cells, taken after pregnancy. These receptors were collected from a female donor in good health, enrolled as a control in a pregnancy study. CDR3s include the opening cysteine and the closing phenylalanine or tryptophan. D genes are given only for firm matches. Clone size is given for some rows only: seen once, a few or many times, or a class if the clone is expanded.

abundance: -; j_gene: TRBJ2-4; v_gene: TRBV2; d_gene: -; CDR3nt: TGTGCCAGCAGAGGCGGCTCTCTAGCCAAAAACATTCAGTACTTC; CDR3aa: CASRGGSLAKNIQYF
abundance: -; j_gene: TRBJ1-5; v_gene: TRBV2; d_gene: -; CDR3nt: TGTGCCAGCCAGAAGGACAGCTATAGCAATCAGCCCCAGCATTTT; CDR3aa: CASQKDSYSNQPQHF
abundance: -; j_gene: TRBJ1-1; v_gene: TRBV5-1; d_gene: TRBD1; CDR3nt: TGCGCCAGCAGCCACCGGACAGGGGACACTGAAGCTTTCTTT; CDR3aa: CASSHRTGDTEAFF
abundance: -; j_gene: TRBJ1-2; v_gene: TRBV13; d_gene: TRBD1; CDR3nt: TGTGCCAGCAGCTTATTGACAGGGGCTGACTATGGCTACACCTTC; CDR3aa: CASSLLTGADYGYTF
abundance: once; j_gene: TRBJ2-3; v_gene: TRBV27; d_gene: -; CDR3nt: TGTGCCAGCAGTTTCGCGCGAGCAGATACGCAGTATTTT; CDR3aa: CASSFARADTQYF
abundance: -; j_gene: TRBJ2-2; v_gene: TRBV5-6; d_gene: -; CDR3nt: TGTACCAGCAGCCCGTTACCCGGACAGTTGCGGGAGCTGTTTTTT; CDR3aa: CTSSPLPGQLRELFF
abundance: once; j_gene: TRBJ2-3; v_gene: TRBV27; d_gene: -; CDR3nt: TGTGCCAGCAGTTTACCTAGCGAGGCAGATACGCAGTATTTT; CDR3aa: CASSLPSEADTQYF
abundance: -; j_gene: TRBJ2-2; v_gene: TRBV7-9; d_gene: TRBD1; CDR3nt: TGTGCCAGCAGCCTTACAGGGGGCCACACCGGGGAGCTGTTTTTT; CDR3aa: CASSLTGGHTGELFF
abundance: -; j_gene: TRBJ2-7; v_gene: TRBV18; d_gene: -; CDR3nt: TGTGCCAGCTCACCGAACAGGGATCCCCCCTACGAGCAGTACTTC; CDR3aa: CASSPNRDPPYEQYF
abundance: -; j_gene: TRBJ1-5; v_gene: TRBV27; d_gene: TRBD1; CDR3nt: TGTGCCAGCAGGCTTAATCAGGGGGTAACAAATCAGCCCCAGCATTTT; CDR3aa: CASRLNQGVTNQPQHF
abundance: -; j_gene: TRBJ2-1; v_gene: TRBV10-1; d_gene: -; CDR3nt: TGCGCCAGCAGTGAGCTTGTAAGGACTATATACAATGAGCAGTTCTTC; CDR3aa: CASSELVRTIYNEQFF
abundance: -; j_gene: TRBJ2-6; v_gene: TRBV29-1; d_gene: -; CDR3nt: TGCAGCGTTGAAGACAGGCGAGTCGGGGCCAACGTCCTGACTTTC; CDR3aa: CSVEDRRVGANVLTF
abundance: -; j_gene: TRBJ2-7; v_gene: TRBV5-1; d_gene: TRBD2; CDR3nt: TGCGCCAGCAGCGCGGGACTAGCGGGTTCCTACGAGCAGTACTTC; CDR3aa: CASSAGLAGSYEQYF
abundance: -; j_gene: TRBJ1-2; v_gene: TRBV25-1; d_gene: -; CDR3nt: TGTGCCAGCAGTGTGCTCGGTGGCTACACCTTC; CDR3aa: CASSVLGGYTF
abundance: -; j_gene: TRBJ1-2; v_gene: TRBV11-2; d_gene: -; CDR3nt: TGTGCCAGCAGCTTAGACACCCATGGAGCTAACTATGGCTACACCTTC; CDR3aa: CASSLDTHGANYGYTF
abundance: -; j_gene: TRBJ2-2; v_gene: TRBV6-4; d_gene: TRBD2; CDR3nt: TGTGCCAGCAGTGACTCAACGGGGGGAGACACCGGGGAGCTGTTTTTT; CDR3aa: CASSDSTGGDTGELFF
abundance: once; j_gene: TRBJ1-1; v_gene: TRBV5-1; d_gene: TRBD1; CDR3nt: TGCGCCAGCAGCACCGGACAGGGTGAGACTGAAGCTTTCTTT; CDR3aa: CASSTGQGETEAFF